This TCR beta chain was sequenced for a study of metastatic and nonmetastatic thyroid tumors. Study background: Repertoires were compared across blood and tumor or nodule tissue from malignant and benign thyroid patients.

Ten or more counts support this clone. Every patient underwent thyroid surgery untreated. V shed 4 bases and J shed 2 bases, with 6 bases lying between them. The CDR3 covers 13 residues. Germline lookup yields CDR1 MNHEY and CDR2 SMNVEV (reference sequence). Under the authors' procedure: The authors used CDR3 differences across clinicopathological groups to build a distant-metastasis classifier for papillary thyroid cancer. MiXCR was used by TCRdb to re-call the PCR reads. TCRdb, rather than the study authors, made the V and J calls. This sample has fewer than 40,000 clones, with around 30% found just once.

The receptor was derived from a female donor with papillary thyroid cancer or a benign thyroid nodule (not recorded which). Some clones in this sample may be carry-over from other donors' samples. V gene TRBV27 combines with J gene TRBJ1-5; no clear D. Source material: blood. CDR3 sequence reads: CASSSKGNQPQHF. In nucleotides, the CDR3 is TGTGCCAGCAGTTCGAAGGGCAATCAGCCCCAGCATTTT.